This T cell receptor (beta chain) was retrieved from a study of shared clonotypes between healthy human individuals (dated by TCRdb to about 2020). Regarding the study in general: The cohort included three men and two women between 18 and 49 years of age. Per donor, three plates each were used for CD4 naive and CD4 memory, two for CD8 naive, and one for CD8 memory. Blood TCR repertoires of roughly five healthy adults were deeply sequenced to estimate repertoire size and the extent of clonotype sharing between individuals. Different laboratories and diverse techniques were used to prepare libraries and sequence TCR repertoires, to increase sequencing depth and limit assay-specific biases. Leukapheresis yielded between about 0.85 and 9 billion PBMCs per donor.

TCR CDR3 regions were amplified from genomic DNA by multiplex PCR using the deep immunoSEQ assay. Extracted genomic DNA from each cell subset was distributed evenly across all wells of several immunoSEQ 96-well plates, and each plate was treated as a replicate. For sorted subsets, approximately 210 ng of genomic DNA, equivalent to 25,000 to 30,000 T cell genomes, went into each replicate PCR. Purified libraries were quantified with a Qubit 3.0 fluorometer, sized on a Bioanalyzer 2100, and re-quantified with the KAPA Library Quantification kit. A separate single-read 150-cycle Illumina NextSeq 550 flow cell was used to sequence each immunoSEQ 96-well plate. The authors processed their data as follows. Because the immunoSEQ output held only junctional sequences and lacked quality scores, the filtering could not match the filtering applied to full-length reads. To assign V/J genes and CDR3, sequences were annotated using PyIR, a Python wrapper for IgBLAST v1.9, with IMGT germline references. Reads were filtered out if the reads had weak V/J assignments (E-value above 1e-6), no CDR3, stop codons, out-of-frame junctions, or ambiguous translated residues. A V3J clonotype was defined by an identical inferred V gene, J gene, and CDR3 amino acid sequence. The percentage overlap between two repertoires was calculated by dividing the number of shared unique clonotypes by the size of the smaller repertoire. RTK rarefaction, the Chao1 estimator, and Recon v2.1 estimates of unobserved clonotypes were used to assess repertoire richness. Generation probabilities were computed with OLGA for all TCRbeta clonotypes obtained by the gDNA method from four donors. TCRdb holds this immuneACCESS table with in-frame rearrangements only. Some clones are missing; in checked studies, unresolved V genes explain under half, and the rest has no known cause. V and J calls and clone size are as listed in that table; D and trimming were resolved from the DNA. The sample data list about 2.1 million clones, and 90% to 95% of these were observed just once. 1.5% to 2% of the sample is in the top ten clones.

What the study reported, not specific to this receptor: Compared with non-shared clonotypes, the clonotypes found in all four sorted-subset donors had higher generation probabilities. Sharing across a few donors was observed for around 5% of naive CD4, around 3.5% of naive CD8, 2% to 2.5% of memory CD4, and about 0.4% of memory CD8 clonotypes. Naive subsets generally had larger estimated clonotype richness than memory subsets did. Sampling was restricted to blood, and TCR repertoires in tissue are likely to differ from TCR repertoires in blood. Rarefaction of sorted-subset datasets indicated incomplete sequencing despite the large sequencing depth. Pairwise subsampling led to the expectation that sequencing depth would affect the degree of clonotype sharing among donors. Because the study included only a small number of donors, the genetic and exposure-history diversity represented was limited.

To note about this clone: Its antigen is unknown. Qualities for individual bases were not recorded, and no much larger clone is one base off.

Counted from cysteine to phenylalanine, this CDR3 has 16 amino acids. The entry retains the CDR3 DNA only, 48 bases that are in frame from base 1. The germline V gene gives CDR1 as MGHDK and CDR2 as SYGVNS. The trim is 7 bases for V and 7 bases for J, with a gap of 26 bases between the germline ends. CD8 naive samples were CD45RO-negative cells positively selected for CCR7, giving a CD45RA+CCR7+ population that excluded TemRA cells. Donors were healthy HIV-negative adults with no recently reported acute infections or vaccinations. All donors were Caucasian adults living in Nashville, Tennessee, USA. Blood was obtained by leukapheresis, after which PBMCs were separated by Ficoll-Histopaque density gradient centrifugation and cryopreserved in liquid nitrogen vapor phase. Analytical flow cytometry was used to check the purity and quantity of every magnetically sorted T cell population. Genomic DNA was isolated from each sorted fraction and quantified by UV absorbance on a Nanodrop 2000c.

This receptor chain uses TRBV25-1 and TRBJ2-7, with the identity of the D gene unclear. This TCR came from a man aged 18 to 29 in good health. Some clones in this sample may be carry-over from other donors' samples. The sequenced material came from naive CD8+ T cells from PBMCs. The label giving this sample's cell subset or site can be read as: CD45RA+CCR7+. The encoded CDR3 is CASTRMGSNWREEQYF. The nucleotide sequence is TGTGCCAGCACCCGAATGGGTAGCAACTGGCGAGAGGAGCAGTACTTC.